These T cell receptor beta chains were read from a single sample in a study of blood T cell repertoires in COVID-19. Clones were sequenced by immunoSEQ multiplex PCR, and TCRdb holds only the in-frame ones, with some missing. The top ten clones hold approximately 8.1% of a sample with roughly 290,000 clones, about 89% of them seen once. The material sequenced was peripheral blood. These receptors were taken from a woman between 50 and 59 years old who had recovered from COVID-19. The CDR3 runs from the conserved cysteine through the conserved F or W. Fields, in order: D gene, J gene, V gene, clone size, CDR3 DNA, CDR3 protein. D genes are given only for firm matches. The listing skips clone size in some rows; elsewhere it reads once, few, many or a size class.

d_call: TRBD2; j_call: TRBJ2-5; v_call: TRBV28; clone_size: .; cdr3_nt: TGTGCCAGCAGTCGACTAGCGGGAGAAGAGACCCAGTACTTC; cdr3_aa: CASSRLAGEETQYF
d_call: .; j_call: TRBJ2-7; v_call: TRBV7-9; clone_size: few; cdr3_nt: TGTGCCAGCAGCTTTGGGGCCAACGCCTACGAGCAGTACTTC; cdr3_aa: CASSFGANAYEQYF
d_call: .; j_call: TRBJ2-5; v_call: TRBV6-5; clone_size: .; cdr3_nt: TGTGCCAGCAGGGGCTCGAGGGGGGGGCCAGAGACCCAGTACTTC; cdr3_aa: CASRGSRGGPETQYF
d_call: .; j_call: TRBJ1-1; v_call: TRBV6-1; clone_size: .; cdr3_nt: TGTGCCAGCAGTGATTTTATCGGGGAGGCTTTCTTT; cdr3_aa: CASSDFIGEAFF
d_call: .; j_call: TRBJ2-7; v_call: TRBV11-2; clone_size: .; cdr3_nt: TGTGCCAGCACCTCCTTATTAGGGGAAGGAACCGAGCAGTACTTC; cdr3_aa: CASTSLLGEGTEQYF
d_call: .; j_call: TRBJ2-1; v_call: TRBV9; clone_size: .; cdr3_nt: TGTGCCAGCAGCGCCGACTCGGGTTTCAGCTCCTACAATGAGCAGTTCTTC; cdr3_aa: CASSADSGFSSYNEQFF
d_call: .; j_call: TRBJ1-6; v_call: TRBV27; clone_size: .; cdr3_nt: TGTGCCAGCAGTACCCCTGAGTCTGGCAGGGGTCGCTCACCCCTCCACTTT; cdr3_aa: CASSTPESGRGRSPLHF
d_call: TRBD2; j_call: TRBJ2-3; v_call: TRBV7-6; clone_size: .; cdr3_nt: TGTGCCAGCAGCTTAGCAAGCGGGGGGGGAGCAGATACGCAGTATTTT; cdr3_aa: CASSLASGGGADTQYF
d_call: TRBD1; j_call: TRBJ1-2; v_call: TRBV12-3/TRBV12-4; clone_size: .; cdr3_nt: TGTGCCAGCAGGGACAGGAATAACTATGGCTACACCTTC; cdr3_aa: CASRDRNNYGYTF
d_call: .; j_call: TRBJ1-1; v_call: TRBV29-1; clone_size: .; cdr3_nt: TGCAGCGCTCGGGAGGGAGGGAACACTGAAGCTTTCTTT; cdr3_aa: CSAREGGNTEAFF
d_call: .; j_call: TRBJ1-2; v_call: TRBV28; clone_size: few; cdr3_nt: TGTGCCAGCAGTTCTCAGGGCATCTATGGCTACACCTTC; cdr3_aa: CASSSQGIYGYTF
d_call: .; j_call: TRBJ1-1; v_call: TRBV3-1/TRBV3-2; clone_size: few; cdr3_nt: TGTGCCAGCAGCCTGACAGGGAACACTGAAGCTTTCTTT; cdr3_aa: CASSLTGNTEAFF
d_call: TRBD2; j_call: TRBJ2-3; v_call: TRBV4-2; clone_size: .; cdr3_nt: TGTGCCAGCAGCTTCACCGGGACTAGCGGGAGTTTGCTTGACACAGATACGCAGTATTTT; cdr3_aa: CASSFTGTSGSLLDTDTQYF
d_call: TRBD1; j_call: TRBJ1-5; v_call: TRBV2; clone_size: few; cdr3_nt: TGTGCCAGCACCTCACGGACAGGGGGCAATCAGCCCCAGCATTTT; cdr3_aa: CASTSRTGGNQPQHF
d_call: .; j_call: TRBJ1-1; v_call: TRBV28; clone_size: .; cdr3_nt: TGTGTCGTGGGCGTGAACACTGAAGCTTTCTTT; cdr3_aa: CVVGVNTEAFF
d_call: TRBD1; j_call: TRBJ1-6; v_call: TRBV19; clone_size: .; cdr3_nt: TGTGCCAGTAGTCCGCGGGACAGGGGGGGTTATAATTCACCCCTCCACTTT; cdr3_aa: CASSPRDRGGYNSPLHF
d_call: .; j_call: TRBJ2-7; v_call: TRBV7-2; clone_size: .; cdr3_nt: TGTGCCAGCAGCCCACGAACTTCCGGGGGACTTGGCGAGCAGTACTTC; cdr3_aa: CASSPRTSGGLGEQYF
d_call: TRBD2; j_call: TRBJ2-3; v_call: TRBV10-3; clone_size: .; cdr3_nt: TGTGCCATCAGTGAGCCCGGGACTAGCGGTTTCACAGATACGCAGTATTTT; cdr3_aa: CAISEPGTSGFTDTQYF
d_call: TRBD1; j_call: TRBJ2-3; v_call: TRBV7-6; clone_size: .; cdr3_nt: TGTGCCAGCAGCTTAGAAGACAGGGGAATAGATACGCAGTATTTT; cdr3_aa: CASSLEDRGIDTQYF
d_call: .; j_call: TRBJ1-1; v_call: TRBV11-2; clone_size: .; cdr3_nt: TGTGCCAGCAGCAAAACAGGGCACACTGAAGCTTTCTTT; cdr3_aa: CASSKTGHTEAFF
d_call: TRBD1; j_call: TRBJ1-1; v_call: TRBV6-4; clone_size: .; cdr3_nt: TGTGCCAGCAGTCGCGAAGGGACAGGGTTCGCTGAAGCTTTCTTT; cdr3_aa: CASSREGTGFAEAFF
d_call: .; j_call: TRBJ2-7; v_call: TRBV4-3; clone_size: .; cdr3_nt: TGCGCCAGCAGCCAAGATGTAGGTGGGACTTTAGGCCCCTACGAGCAGTACTTC; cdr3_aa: CASSQDVGGTLGPYEQYF
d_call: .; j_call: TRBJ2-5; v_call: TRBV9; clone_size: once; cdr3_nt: TGTGCCAGCAGCACAGACAGCAGTCGCCAAGAGACCCAGTACTTC; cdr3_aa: CASSTDSSRQETQYF
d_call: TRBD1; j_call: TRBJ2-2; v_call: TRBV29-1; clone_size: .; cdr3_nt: TGCAGCGCCGAGGGACAGCTCGGCACCGGGGAGCTGTTTTTT; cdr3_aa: CSAEGQLGTGELFF
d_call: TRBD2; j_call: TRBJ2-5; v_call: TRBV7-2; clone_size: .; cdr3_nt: TGTGCCAGCAGCTTAGGGGCTAGCGGGGGGGCGGAGACCCAGTACTTC; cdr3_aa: CASSLGASGGAETQYF
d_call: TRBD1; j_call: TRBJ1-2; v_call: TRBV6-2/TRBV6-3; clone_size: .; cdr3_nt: TGTGCCAGCAGTCTACCGGGACAGGGGGCTAACTATGGCTACACCTTC; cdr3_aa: CASSLPGQGANYGYTF
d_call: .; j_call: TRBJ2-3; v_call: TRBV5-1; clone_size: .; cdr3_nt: TGCGCCAGCAGCCCTGCTCCTCTGGGAGAAGGCACAGATACGCAGTATTTT; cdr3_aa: CASSPAPLGEGTDTQYF
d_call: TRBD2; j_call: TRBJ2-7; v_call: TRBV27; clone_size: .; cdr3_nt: TGTGCCAGCAGTTTACGGGCAGGGACTATCGAGCAGTACTTC; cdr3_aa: CASSLRAGTIEQYF
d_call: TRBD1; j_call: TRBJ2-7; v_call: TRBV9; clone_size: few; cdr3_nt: TGTGCCAGCAGTGCCCGGGACAGCCCCTACGAGCAGTACTTC; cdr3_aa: CASSARDSPYEQYF
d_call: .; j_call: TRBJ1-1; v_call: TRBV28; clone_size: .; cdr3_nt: TGTGCCAGCAGTCCCCAGGGGTTGGGTACCCTCGGGCACACTGAAGCTTTCTTT; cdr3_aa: CASSPQGLGTLGHTEAFF
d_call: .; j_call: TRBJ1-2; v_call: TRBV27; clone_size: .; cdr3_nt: TGTGCCAGCAGTTTGAGAGGGTTGGGCGGCTACACCTTC; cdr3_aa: CASSLRGLGGYTF
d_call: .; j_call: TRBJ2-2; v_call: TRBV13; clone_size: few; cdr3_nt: TGTGCCAGCAGTCGTGGCGGGGGCAGGACCGGGGAGCTGTTTTTT; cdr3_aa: CASSRGGGRTGELFF
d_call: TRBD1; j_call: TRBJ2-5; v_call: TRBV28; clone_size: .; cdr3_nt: TGTGCCAGCAGAACGGCCCCGGACAGGGGGGAGACCCAGTACTTC; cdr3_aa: CASRTAPDRGETQYF
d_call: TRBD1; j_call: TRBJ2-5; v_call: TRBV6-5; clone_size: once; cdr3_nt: TGTGCCAGCAGCCCCGGACAGGGAGACGAGACCCAGTACTTC; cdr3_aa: CASSPGQGDETQYF
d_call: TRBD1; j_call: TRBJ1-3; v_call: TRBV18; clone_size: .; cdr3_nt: TGTGCCAGCTCACTACGAACCGGGACAGACGCCTTCTCTGGAAACACCATATATTTT; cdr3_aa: CASSLRTGTDAFSGNTIYF
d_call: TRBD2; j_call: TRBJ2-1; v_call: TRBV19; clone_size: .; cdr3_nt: TGTGCCAGTAGTATGGACGGTCTCGGGAGGGCCTACAATGAGCAGTTCTTC; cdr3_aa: CASSMDGLGRAYNEQFF
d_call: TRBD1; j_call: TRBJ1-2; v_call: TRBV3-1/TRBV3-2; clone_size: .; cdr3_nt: TGTGCCAGCAGCCGGGACAGTCCTAACTATGGCTACACCTTC; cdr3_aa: CASSRDSPNYGYTF
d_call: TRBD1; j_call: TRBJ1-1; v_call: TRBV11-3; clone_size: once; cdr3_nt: TGTGCCAGCAGCTTAGGTAACAGGGGCGTGAACACTGAAGCTTTCTTT; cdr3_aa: CASSLGNRGVNTEAFF
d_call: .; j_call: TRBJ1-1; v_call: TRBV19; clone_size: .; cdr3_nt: TGTGCCAGTATCCGCAGGGAGGCTTCTACTGAAGCTTTCTTT; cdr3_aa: CASIRREASTEAFF
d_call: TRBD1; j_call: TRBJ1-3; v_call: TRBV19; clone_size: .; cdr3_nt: TGTGCCAGTAGTATTCTTTCGGACAGGCTGGGAAACACCATATATTTT; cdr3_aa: CASSILSDRLGNTIYF
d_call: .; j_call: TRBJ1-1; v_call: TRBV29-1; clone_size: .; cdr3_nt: TGCAGCGTTCTGGGGGCTGGGCCGAACACTGAAGCTTTCTTT; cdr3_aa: CSVLGAGPNTEAFF
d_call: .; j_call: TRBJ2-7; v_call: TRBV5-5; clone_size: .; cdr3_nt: TGTGCCAGCAGCTTGTACCTACCGAGCTCCTACGAGCAGTACTTC; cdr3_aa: CASSLYLPSSYEQYF
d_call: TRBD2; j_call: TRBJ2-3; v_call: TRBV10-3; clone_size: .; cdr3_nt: TGTGCCATCAGTCGCGGGACTAGCGGCACAGATACGCAGTATTTT; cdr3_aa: CAISRGTSGTDTQYF
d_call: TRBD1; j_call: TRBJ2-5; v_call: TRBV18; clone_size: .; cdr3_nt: TGTGCCAGCTCAGCTGACAGGGGCCAAGAGACCCAGTACTTC; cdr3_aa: CASSADRGQETQYF
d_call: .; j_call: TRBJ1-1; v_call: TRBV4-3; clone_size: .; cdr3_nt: TGCGCCAGCAGCCAAGATATAAGAAGGGGTCGGACTGAAGCTTTCTTT; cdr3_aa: CASSQDIRRGRTEAFF
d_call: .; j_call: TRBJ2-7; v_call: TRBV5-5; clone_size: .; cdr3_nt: TGTGCCAGCAGCTTGGAAGGAGGGGCCTACTTC; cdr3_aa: CASSLEGGAYF
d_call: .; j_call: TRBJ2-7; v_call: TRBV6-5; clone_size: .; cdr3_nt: TGTGCCAGCAGAAGGTCAGGGTCCCGTGGGGAGCAGTACTTC; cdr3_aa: CASRRSGSRGEQYF
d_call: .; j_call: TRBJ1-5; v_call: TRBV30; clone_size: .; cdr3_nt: TGTGCCTGGACCCCGGTAGGGGGAGTGGGGCAGCCCCAGCATTTT; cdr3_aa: CAWTPVGGVGQPQHF
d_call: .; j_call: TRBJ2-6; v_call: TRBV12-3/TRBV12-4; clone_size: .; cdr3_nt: TGTGCCAGCACCGTCTCTGGGGCCAACGTCCTGACTTTC; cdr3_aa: CASTVSGANVLTF
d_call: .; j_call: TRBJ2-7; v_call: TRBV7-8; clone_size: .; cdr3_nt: TGTGCCAGCAGTACAAACCCGGGACAAATCTACGAGCAGTACTTC; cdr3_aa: CASSTNPGQIYEQYF
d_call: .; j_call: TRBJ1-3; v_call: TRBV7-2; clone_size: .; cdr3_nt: TGTGCCAGCAGCTTAAGCGGTTCGGTAGGGTACGCTGGAAACACCATATATTTT; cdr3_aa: CASSLSGSVGYAGNTIYF
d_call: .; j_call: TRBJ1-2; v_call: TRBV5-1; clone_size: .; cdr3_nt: TGCGCCAGCAGCCCGATGGGGAGTAACTATGGCTACACCTTC; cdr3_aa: CASSPMGSNYGYTF